These 12 T cell receptor beta chains came from one sample sequenced in a study of T cell responses to AZD1222 COVID-19 vaccine. Here immunoSEQ multiplex PCR was the method, and the copy in TCRdb shows in-frame clones only, minus some. The repertoire holds 140,000 or so clones, with approximately 89% as singletons. Sequencing used peripheral blood, obtained 28 days after the second AZD1222 dose. The receptors stem from an adult who received the AZD1222 COVID-19 vaccine.

V and J are TRBV4-3 and TRBJ1-1, with 9 bases matching TRBD1. The CDR3 is 14 amino acids. Germline-derived CDR1 and CDR2 are LGHNA and YSLEER. V lost 7 bases and J lost 6; bases outside the gene matches: 9. CDR3 sequence reads: CASTQGARSAEAFF. CDR3 in DNA: TGCGCCAGCACACAGGGGGCGCGATCAGCTGAAGCTTTCTTT.

This chain uses TRBV11-3 with TRBJ1-6; TRBD1 aligns across 7 bases. The V gene end was trimmed by 0 bases and the J gene end by 6 bases; junction bases not matched to a gene: 5. Germline assignment: CDR1 SGHNT and CDR2 YENEEA. This CDR3 is built from 16 residues. CDR3 in amino acids: CASSLEAGGSNSPLHF. CDR3 nucleotide sequence: TGTGCCAGCAGCTTAGAAGCAGGGGGTAGTAATTCACCCCTCCACTTT.

CDR3 sequence reads: CSARLAADTQYF. As DNA, the CDR3 is TGCAGCGCAAGACTAGCGGCAGATACGCAGTATTTT. This rearrangement joins TRBV29-1 to TRBJ2-3; TRBD2 aligns across 9 bases. Germline V lookup: CDR1 SQVTM, CDR2 ANQGSEA. The CDR3 length is 12 residues. V was clipped by 7 bases and J by 4 bases; unmatched bases: 3.

The rearrangement uses TRBV4-3 and TRBJ1-5; D is unresolved. Trimming stripped 0 bases from V and 3 bases from J, with 9 bases between. The length of the CDR3 is 15 residues. CDR1 is LGHNA, CDR2 YSLEER, per germline. For the CDR3, the DNA is TGCGCCAGCAGCCAAGAGGCCCACCCCAATCAGCCCCAGCATTTT. It specifies CASSQEAHPNQPQHF.

The V gene is TRBV5-8, the J gene TRBJ2-2; tentative D call: TRBD1 (6 bases). CDR1 is SGHTS, CDR2 YDEGEE, per germline. This CDR3 region has 15 residues. Trimming left V 5 bases short and J 5 bases short, with 16 bases between. The CDR3 spells CASRFRDIRTGELFF. CDR3 DNA: TGTGCCAGCAGGTTCCGGGACATAAGAACCGGGGAGCTGTTTTTT. Looking up the rest from reference TRBV5-8 and TRBJ2-2 gives the full variable domain: EAGVTQSPTHLIKTRGQQATLRCSPISGHTSVYWYQQALGLGLQFLLWYDEGEERNRGNFPPRFSGRQFPNYSSELNVNALELEDSALYLCASRFRDIRTGELFFGEGSRLTVL.

A single count supports this clone. The chain recombines TRBV27 with TRBJ1-6, with 8 nucleotides matching TRBD1. The CDR3 contains 14 residues. Germline loops: CDR1 MNHEY, CDR2 SMNVEV (reference sequence). Trimming at V came to 6 bases and at J to 7 bases, leaving 5 bases not matched to a gene. The CDR3 loop is CASSPTGGNSPLHF. CDR3 nucleotides: TGTGCCAGCAGCCCTACAGGGGGGAATTCACCCCTCCACTTT.

The V call is TRBV18, the J call TRBJ2-1; 11 bases fit TRBD2. The junction had 3 bases not matched to a gene; V was cut back by 6 bases and J by 2 bases. The CDR3 consists of 15 residues. The V gene's germline CDR1 is KGHSH and CDR2 LQKENI. CDR3 protein: CASSLAGGTYNEQFF. Written as DNA, the CDR3 is TGTGCCAGCTCTCTAGCGGGGGGCACCTACAATGAGCAGTTCTTC. The full variable domain, in which reference TRBV18 and TRBJ2-1 provide the parts outside the CDR3, is NAGVMQNPRHLVRRRGQEARLRCSPMKGHSHVYWYRQLPEEGLKFMVYLQKENIIDESGMPKERFSAEFPKEGPSILRIQQVVRGDSAAYFCASSLAGGTYNEQFFGPGTRLTVL.

This sequence joins TRBV4-1 and TRBJ1-1; 7 bases are shared with TRBD1. This CDR3 region has 14 residues. J gave up 3 bases and V 1 base, and 2 bases lay outside the gene matches. The germline V gene has CDR1 MGHRA and CDR2 YSYEKL. Here the CDR3 reads CASSQGQGHTEAFF. The CDR3 region has the DNA TGCGCCAGCAGCCAAGGACAGGGTCACACTGAAGCTTTCTTT.

This clone has just a few counts. The genes are TRBV19 and TRBJ2-1; 8 bases align to TRBD1. This CDR3 has 12 amino acids. Per the germline V gene, CDR1 is LNHDA and CDR2 is SQIVND (reference sequence). Unmatched junction bases numbered 7, after V lost 5 bases and J lost 13 bases. For the CDR3, the DNA is TGTGCCAGTAGTCTTACAGGGGGAAGTCAGTTCTTC. Translating gives CASSLTGGSQFF.

The V call is TRBV7-6, the J call TRBJ2-1; 8 bases are shared with TRBD1. Germline assignment: CDR1 SGHVS and CDR2 FNYEAQ. CDR3 length: 16 amino acids. Trimming removed 4 bases from V and 3 bases from J; junction bases left unmatched: 8. The CDR3 bases are TGTGCCAGCAGCTCGGAACAGGGGGAAAACTACAATGAGCAGTTCTTC. Translating gives CASSSEQGENYNEQFF.

The chain employs TRBV4-2 and TRBJ1-4; tentative D call: TRBD1 (6 bases). V lost 1 base, J lost 6 bases, and 18 bases lay in between. From germline, CDR1 is LGHNA and CDR2 YNFKEQ. The CDR3 length is 17 residues. CDR3 loop: CASSQAREWGLDEKLFF. The CDR3 nucleotides read TGTGCCAGCAGCCAAGCCCGTGAGTGGGGGCTGGATGAAAAACTGTTTTTT.

The chain links TRBV27 to TRBJ2-7, with D maybe TRBD1 (6 bases). V was clipped by 5 bases and J by 0 bases, with 17 bases between them. The CDR3 is made up of 16 amino acids. Germline CDR1 reads MNHEY; CDR2 reads SMNVEV (reference sequence). The CDR3 sequence: CASSPRGQGRSYEQYF. The CDR3 DNA sequence: TGTGCCAGCAGTCCCCGTGGCCAGGGGCGCTCCTACGAGCAGTACTTC.